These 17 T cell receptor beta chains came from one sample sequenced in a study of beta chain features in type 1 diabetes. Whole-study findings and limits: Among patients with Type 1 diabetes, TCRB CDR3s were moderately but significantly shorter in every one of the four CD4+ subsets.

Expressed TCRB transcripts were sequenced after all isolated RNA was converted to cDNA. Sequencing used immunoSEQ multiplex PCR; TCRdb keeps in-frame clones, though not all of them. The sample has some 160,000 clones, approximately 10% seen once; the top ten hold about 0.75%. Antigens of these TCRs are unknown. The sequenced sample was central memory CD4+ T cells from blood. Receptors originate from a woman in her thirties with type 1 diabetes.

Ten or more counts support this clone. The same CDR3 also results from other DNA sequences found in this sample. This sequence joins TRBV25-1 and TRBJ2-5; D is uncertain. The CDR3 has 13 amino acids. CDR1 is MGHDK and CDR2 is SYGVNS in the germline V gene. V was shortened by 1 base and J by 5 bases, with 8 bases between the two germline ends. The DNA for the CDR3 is TGTGCCAGCAGTGAATCTGGCTTGGAGACCCAGTACTTC. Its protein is CASSESGLETQYF.

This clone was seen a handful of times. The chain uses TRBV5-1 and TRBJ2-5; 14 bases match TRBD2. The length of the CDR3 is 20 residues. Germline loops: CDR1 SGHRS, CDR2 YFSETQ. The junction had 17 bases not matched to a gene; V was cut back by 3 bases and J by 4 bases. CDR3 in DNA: TGCGCCAGCAGCTCGGGGCACCCCGGGACTAGCGGGAGAGTGAGAGAGACCCAGTACTTC. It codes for CASSSGHPGTSGRVRETQYF.

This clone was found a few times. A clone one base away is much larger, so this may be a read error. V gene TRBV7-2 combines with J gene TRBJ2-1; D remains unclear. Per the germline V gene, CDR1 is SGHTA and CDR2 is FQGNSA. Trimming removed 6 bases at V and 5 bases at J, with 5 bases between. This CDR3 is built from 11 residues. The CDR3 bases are TGTGCCAGCAGTCAGAACAATGAGCAGTTCTTC. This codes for CASSQNNEQFF.

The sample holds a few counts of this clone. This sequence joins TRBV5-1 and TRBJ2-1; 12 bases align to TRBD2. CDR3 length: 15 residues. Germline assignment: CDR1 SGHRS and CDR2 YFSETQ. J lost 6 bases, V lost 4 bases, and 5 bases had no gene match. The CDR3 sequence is CASSPLAGGANEQFF. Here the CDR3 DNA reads TGCGCCAGCAGCCCTCTAGCGGGAGGGGCCAATGAGCAGTTCTTC.

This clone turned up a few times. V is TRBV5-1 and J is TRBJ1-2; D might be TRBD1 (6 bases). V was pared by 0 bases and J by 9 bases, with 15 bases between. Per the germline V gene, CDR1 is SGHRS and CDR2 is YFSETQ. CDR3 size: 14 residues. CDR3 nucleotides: TGCGCCAGCAGCTTGGAGGGGACACCGGGCCGCTACACCTTC. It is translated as CASSLEGTPGRYTF.

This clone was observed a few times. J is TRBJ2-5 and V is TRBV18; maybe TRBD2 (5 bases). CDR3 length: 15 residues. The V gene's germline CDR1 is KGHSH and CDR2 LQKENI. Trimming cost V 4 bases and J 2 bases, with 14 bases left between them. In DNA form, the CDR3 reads TGTGCCAGCTCACTTGGACGGGGTCTACAAGAGACCCAGTACTTC. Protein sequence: CASSLGRGLQETQYF.

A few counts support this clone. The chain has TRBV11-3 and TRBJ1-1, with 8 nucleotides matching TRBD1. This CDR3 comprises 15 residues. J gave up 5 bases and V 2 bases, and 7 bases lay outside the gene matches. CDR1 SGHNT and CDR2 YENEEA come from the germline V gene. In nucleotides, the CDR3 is TGTGCCAGCAGCTTATTGCAGGGGGCGCCTACTGAAGCTTTCTTT. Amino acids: CASSLLQGAPTEAFF.

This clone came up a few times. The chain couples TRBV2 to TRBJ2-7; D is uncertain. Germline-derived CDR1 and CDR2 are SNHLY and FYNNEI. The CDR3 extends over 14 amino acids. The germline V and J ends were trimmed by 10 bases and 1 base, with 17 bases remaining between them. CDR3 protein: CATSPRQISYEQYF. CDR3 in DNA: TGTGCCACCTCCCCCCGCCAGATATCCTACGAGCAGTACTTC. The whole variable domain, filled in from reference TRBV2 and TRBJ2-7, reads EPEVTQTPSHQVTQMGQEVILRCVPISNHLYFYWYRQILGQKVEFLVSFYNNEISEKSEIFDDQFSVERPDGSNFTLKIRSTKLEDSAMYFCATSPRQISYEQYFGPGTRLTVT.

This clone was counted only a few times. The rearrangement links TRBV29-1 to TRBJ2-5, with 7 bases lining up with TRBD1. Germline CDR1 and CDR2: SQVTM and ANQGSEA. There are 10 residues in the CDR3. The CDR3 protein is CSTGEETQYF. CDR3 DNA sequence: TGCAGTACAGGGGAAGAGACCCAGTACTTC.

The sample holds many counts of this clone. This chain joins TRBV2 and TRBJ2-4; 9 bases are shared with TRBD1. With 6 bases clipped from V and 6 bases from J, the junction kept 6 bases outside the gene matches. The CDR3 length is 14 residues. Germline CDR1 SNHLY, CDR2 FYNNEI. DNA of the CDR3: TGTGCCAGCAGGGGACAGGGAAACCTAAACATTCAGTACTTC. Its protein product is CASRGQGNLNIQYF.

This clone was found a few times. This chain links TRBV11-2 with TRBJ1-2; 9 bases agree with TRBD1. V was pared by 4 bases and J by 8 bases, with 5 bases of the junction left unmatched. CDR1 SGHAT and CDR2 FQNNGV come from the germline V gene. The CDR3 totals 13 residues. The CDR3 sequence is CASSWDRVVGYTF. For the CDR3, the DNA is TGTGCCAGCAGCTGGGACAGGGTCGTCGGCTACACCTTC.

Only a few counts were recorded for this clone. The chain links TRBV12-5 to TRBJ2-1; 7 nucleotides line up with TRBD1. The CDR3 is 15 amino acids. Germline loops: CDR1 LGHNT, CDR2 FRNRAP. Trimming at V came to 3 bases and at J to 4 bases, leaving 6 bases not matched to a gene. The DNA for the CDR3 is TGTGCTAGTGGTTTATGGACAGGCCGATACAATGAGCAGTTCTTC. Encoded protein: CASGLWTGRYNEQFF.

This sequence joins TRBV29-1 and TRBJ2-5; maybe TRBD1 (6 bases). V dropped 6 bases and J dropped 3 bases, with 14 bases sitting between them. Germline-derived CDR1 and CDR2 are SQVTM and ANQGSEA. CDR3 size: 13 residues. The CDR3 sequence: CSVGRDNEETQYF. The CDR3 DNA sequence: TGCAGCGTCGGCCGGGACAACGAAGAGACCCAGTACTTC.

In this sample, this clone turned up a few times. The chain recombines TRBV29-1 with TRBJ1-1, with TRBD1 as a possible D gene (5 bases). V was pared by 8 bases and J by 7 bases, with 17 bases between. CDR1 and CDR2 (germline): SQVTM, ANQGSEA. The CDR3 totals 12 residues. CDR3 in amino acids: CSSSTVPGEAFF. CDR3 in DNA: TGCAGCTCCTCGACAGTCCCCGGTGAAGCTTTCTTT.

CDR3 in DNA: TGTGCCAGCACGGGTGCGGCGAACACTGAAGCTTTCTTT. Translation: CASTGAANTEAFF. The chain recombines TRBV27 with TRBJ1-1; no firm D call. This CDR3 is built from 13 residues. The V gene lost 7 bases and the J gene lost 1 base, with 10 bases spanning the gap. CDR1 and CDR2 from the germline V gene are MNHEY and SMNVEV (reference sequence).

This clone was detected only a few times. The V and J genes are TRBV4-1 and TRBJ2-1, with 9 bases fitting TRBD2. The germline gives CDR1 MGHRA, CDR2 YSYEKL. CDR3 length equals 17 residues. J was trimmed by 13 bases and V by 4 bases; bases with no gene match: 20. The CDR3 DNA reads TGCGCCAGCAGCCCCCCTGGGACTAGCCCTGACTTAATTCTCCAGTTCTTC. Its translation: CASSPPGTSPDLILQFF.

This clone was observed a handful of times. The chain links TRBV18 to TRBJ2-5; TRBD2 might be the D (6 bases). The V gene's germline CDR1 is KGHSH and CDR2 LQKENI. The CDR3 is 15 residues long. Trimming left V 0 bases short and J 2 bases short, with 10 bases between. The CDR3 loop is CASSPPTRSQETQYF. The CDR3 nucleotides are TGTGCCAGCTCACCACCGACTAGATCTCAAGAGACCCAGTACTTC. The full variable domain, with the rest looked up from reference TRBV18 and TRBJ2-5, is NAGVMQNPRHLVRRRGQEARLRCSPMKGHSHVYWYRQLPEEGLKFMVYLQKENIIDESGMPKERFSAEFPKEGPSILRIQQVVRGDSAAYFCASSPPTRSQETQYFGPGTRLLVL.